One T cell receptor beta chain is described in this entry. For each subset, genomic DNA was distributed in equal portions over several immunoSEQ plates. Libraries were prepared by immunoSEQ multiplex PCR; TCRdb keeps only in-frame clonotypes and omits some of them. The profile shows 1.5 million to 2.5 million clones, about 95% of them singletons. These data are taken from a study of shared clonotypes between healthy human individuals. V lost 3 bases and J lost 2, with 10 bases in between. The CDR3 length is 13 residues. Germline V gene sequence: CDR1 GTSNPN, CDR2 SVGIG (reference sequence). Naive CD8 cells, CD45RO-negative and positively selected for CCR7, excluded terminally differentiated effector memory CD45RA+ cells.

Sequencing input: naive CD8+ T cells sorted from blood. The TCR comes from a man between 18 and 29 years old in good health. The V gene is TRBV30, the J gene TRBJ1-2; D is unclear. CDR3 sequence (DNA): TGTGCCTGGAGGGCAGGACGAAACTATGGCTACACCTTC. Amino acid sequence: CAWRAGRNYGYTF.